One and the same sample provided the 8 T cell receptor beta chains below, sequenced in a study of T cell changes during pregnancy in multiple sclerosis. Sequenced by immunoSEQ multiplex PCR; TCRdb stores in-frame clones only, minus some. The table includes 60,000 to 75,000 clones, about 92% detected once. The sample was peripheral blood, taken after pregnancy. The receptors originated from a female donor with multiple sclerosis, enrolled in a pregnancy study.

This rearrangement joins TRBV16 to TRBJ1-2; a possible D gene is TRBD1 (6 bases). Trimming took 2 bases from V and 2 from J, leaving 9 bases between them. This CDR3 has 14 residues. The V gene's germline CDR1 is KGHSY and CDR2 FQNENV. DNA for the CDR3: TGTGCCAGCAGCCAAAGACAGGAAAACTATGGCTACACCTTC. The encoded protein is CASSQRQENYGYTF.

This chain links TRBV5-1 with TRBJ1-2; 11 nucleotides agree with TRBD1. The CDR3 consists of 14 residues. Trimming at V came to 3 bases and at J to 8 bases, leaving 6 bases not matched to a gene. Germline loops: CDR1 SGHRS, CDR2 YFSETQ. CDR3 DNA sequence: TGCGCCAGCAGCTGGGACCGGGACAGGGGGGGCTACACCTTC. It specifies CASSWDRDRGGYTF.

The J gene is TRBJ2-5, the V gene TRBV18; 10 nucleotides agree with TRBD1. CDR1 is KGHSH and CDR2 is LQKENI in the germline V gene. V gave up 4 bases and J gave up 1 base; unmatched junction bases: 9. The CDR3 has 17 residues. The CDR3 DNA reads TGTGCCAGCTCACTTCTTACGGGACAGGGGACCCAAGAGACCCAGTACTTC. Translating gives CASSLLTGQGTQETQYF.

The chain combines TRBV30 with TRBJ1-1; D remains ambiguous. The CDR3 consists of 11 residues. The ends were cut back, 1 base at V and 6 bases at J, with 6 bases in the middle. Germline loops: CDR1 GTSNPN, CDR2 SVGIG (reference sequence). Here the CDR3 DNA reads TGTGCCTGGAGTGCGGGAGCTGAAGCTTTCTTT. It yields the protein CAWSAGAEAFF.

This rearrangement joins TRBV21-1 to TRBJ1-4; TRBD1 is taken as the D call from the table, unchecked against the DNA. TRBV21-1 is tagged as a pseudogene. This CDR3 contains 14 residues. CDR3 sequence: CASSKAAGGEKLFF. CDR3 DNA sequence: TGTGCCAGCAGCAAAGCGGCAGGGGGTGAAAAACTGTTTTTT.

The chain couples TRBV6-4 to TRBJ2-1; a weak D match, TRBD2 (5 bases). Germline CDR1 is MRHNA and CDR2 is SNTAGT. The CDR3 length is 16 residues. V dropped 6 bases and J dropped 6 bases, with 21 bases sitting between them. This CDR3 reads CASSKTTGVAGNEQFF. Here the CDR3 DNA reads TGTGCCAGCAGCAAAACCACCGGGGTTGCCGGCAATGAGCAGTTCTTC.

The chain combines TRBV19 with TRBJ1-5; D is ambiguous. The CDR3 consists of 15 residues. Looked up from germline, CDR1 is LNHDA and CDR2 is SQIVND (reference sequence). V was shortened by 2 bases and J by 2 bases, with 10 bases between the two germline ends. CDR3 DNA: TGTGCCAGTAGTATACTAGGAGGCGGCAATCAGCCCCAGCATTTT. It yields the protein CASSILGGGNQPQHF.

The chain links TRBV27 to TRBJ2-1; TRBD1 matches 10 bases. This CDR3 region has 16 residues. The J segment lost 2 bases and the V segment lost 8 bases, leaving 9 bases of the junction unmatched. Germline lookup yields CDR1 MNHEY and CDR2 SMNVEV (reference sequence). CDR3 protein: CASGLLGTGAYNEQFF. The CDR3 DNA sequence: TGTGCCAGCGGCCTCCTGGGGACAGGGGCCTACAATGAGCAGTTCTTC.